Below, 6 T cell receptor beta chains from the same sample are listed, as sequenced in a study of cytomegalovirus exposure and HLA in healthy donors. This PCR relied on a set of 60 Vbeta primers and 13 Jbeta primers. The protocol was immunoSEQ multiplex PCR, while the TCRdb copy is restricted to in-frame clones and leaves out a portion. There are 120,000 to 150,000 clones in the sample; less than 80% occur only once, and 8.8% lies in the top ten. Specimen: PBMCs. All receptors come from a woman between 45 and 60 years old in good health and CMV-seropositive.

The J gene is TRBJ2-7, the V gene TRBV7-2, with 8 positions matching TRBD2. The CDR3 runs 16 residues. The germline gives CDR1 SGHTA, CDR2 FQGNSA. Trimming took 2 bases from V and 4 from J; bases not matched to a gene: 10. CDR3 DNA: TGTGCCAGCAGCTTAATAGGTGGTAGCGGGGATTACGAGCAGTACTTC. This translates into CASSLIGGSGDYEQYF.

The CDR3 DNA is TGTGCCTGGAGTGTATTTTCCGGTAGCGGCTACACCTTC. It yields the protein CAWSVFSGSGYTF. This sequence joins TRBV30 and TRBJ1-2, with D uncertain. The V gene lost 0 bases and the J gene lost 8 bases, with 13 bases spanning the gap. Per the germline V gene, CDR1 is GTSNPN and CDR2 is SVGIG (reference sequence). The CDR3 runs to 13 residues.

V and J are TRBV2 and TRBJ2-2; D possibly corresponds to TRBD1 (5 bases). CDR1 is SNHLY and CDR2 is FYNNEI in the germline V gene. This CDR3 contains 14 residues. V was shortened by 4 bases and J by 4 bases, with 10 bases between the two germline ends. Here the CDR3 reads CASSVDTGTGELFF. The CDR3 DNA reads TGTGCCAGCAGTGTGGACACCGGCACCGGGGAGCTGTTTTTT.

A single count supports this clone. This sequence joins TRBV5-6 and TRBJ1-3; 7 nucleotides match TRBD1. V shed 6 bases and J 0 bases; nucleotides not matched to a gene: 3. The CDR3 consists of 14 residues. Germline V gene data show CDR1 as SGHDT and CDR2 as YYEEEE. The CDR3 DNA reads TGTGCCAGCACCAGACAGGGCTCTGGAAACACCATATATTTT. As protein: CASTRQGSGNTIYF.

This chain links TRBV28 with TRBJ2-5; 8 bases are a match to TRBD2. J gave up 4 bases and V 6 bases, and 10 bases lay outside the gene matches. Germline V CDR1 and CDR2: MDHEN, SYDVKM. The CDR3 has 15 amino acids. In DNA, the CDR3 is TGTGCCAGCAGCCCCGCGGGACTAGGGGGAGAGACCCAGTACTTC. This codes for CASSPAGLGGETQYF.

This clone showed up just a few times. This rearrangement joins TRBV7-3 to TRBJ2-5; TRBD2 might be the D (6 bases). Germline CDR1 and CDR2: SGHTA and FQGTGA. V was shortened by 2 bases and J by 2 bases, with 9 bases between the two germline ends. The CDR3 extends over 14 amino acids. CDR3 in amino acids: CASSLGGYQETQYF. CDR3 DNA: TGTGCCAGCAGCTTAGGAGGGTATCAAGAGACCCAGTACTTC.